This T cell receptor (beta chain) emerged from a study of blood T cell repertoires in COVID-19. Study-wide context: Spain, Italy and the United States supplied samples that represented acute and convalescent COVID-19. Sources were T cells, B-cell-depleted T cells, or PBMCs; the material itself was cDNA or gDNA.

CDR1 and CDR2 from the germline V gene are LGHNA and YNFKEQ. After removal of 7 bases from V and 8 bases from J, the junction contained 11 bases not matched to a gene. This CDR3 comprises 15 residues. This clone is a singleton in its sample. One Seattle source followed patients from active infection through their disease course. In the authors' workflow: Using reference gene primer amplification, nucleated cell counts were estimated. Method: immunoSEQ multiplex PCR; TCRdb's copy keeps in-frame clones and lacks some. That table supplies the V and J calls and clone size; D and trimming were determined from the DNA. The sample includes 150,000 to 200,000 clones, roughly 88% of them seen just once.

The clonotype comes from a woman between 40 and 55 years old with COVID-19, enrolled during active disease. V usage is TRBV4-2 and J usage is TRBJ1-2; 12 nucleotides line up with TRBD1. Sequenced sample: peripheral blood. The CDR3 loop is CASTHRDRGLSGYTF. CDR3 sequence (DNA): TGTGCCAGCACCCACCGGGACAGGGGGCTGAGCGGCTACACCTTC.